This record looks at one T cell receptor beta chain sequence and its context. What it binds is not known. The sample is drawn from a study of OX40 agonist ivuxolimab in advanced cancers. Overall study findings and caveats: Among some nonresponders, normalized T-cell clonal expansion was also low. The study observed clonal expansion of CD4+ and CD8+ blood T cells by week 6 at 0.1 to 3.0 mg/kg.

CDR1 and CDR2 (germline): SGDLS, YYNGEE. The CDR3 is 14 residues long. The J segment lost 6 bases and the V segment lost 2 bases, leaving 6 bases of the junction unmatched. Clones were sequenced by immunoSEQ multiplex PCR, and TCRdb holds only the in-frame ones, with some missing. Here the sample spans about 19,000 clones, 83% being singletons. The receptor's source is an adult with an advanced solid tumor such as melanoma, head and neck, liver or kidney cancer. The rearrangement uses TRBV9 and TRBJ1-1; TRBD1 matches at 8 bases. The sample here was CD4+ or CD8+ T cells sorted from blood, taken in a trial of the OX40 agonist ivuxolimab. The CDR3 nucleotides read TGTGCCAGCAGCGTTGACAGGGGAGGGGCTGAAGCTTTCTTT. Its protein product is CASSVDRGGAEAFF.